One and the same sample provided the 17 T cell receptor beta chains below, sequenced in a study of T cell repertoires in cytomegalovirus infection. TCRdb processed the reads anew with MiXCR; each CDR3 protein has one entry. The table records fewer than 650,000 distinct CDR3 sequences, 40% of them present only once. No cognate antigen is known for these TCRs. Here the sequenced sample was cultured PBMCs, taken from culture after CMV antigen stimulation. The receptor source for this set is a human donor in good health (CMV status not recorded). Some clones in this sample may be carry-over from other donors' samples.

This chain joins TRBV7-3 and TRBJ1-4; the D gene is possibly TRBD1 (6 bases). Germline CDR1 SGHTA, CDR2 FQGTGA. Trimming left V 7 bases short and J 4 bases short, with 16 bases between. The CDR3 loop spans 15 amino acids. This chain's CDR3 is CASTRGGAFNEKLFF. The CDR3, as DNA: TGTGCCAGCACCCGAGGGGGAGCGTTTAATGAAAAACTGTTTTTT. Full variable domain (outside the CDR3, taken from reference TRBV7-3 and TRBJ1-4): GAGVSQTPSNKVTEKGKYVELRCDPISGHTALYWYRQSLGQGPEFLIYFQGTGAADDSGLPNDRFFAVRPEGSVSTLKIQRTERGDSAVYLCASTRGGAFNEKLFFGSGTQLSVL.

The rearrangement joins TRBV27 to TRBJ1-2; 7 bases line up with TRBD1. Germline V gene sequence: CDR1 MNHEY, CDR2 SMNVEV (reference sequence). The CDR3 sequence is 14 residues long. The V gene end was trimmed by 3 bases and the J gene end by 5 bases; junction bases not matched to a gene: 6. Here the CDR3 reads CASSFLGTAYGYTF. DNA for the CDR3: TGTGCCAGCAGTTTTCTCGGGACAGCATATGGCTACACCTTC.

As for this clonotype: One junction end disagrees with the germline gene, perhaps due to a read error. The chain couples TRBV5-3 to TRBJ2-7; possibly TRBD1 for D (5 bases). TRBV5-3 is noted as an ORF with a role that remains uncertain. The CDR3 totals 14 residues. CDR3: CASSLGLPVYEQYF. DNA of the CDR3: TGTGCCAGCAGCTTGGGGCTACCAGTGTACGAGCAGTACTTC.

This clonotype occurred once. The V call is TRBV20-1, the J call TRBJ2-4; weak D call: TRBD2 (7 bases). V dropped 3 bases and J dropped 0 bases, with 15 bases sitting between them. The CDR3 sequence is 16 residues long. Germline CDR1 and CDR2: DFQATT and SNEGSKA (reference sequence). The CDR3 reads CSASGAGALAKNIQYF. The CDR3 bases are TGCAGTGCTAGTGGGGCGGGGGCACTAGCCAAAAACATTCAGTACTTC.

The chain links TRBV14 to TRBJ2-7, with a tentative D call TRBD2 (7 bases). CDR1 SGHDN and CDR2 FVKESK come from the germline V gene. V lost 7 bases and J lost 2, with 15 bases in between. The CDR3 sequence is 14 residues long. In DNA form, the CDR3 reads TGTGCCAGCACCGAAGGGAGGGGGACCTACGAGCAGTACTTC. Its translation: CASTEGRGTYEQYF.

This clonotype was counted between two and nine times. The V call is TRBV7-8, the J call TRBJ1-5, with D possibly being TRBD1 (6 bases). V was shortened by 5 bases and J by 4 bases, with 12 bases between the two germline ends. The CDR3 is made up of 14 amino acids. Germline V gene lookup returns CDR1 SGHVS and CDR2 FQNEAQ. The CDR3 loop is CASSPGTLNQPQHF. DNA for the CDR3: TGTGCCAGCAGCCCGGGGACATTAAATCAGCCCCAGCATTTT. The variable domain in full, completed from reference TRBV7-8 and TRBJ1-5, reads GAGVSQSPRYKVAKRGQDVALRCDPISGHVSLFWYQQALGQGPEFLTYFQNEAQLDKSGLPSDRFFAERPEGSVSTLKIQRTQQEDSAVYLCASSPGTLNQPQHFGDGTRLSIL.

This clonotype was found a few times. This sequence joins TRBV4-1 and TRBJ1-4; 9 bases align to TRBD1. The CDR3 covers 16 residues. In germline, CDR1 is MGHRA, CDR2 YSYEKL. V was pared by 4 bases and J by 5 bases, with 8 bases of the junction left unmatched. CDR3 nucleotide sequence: TGCGCCAGCAGCCTGGAAACCGGGACAGGGAATGAAAAACTGTTTTTT. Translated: CASSLETGTGNEKLFF.

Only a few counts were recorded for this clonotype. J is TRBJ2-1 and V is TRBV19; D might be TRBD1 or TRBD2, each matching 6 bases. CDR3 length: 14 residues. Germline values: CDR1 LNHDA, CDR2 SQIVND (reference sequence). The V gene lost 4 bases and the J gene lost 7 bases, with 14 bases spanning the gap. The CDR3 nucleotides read TGTGCCAGTAGTACGCCTTTAGGGGGGAATGAGCAGTTCTTC. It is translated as CASSTPLGGNEQFF. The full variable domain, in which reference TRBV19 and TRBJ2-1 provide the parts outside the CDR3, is DGGITQSPKYLFRKEGQNVTLSCEQNLNHDAMYWYRQDPGQGLRLIYYSQIVNDFQKGDIAEGYSVSREKKESFPLTVTSAQKNPTAFYLCASSTPLGGNEQFFGPGTRLTVL.

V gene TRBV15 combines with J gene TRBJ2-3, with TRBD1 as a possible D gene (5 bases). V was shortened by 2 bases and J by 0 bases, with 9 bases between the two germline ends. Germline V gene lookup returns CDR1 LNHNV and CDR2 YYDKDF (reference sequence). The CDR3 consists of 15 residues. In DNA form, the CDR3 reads TGTGCCACCAGCAGACCGGACACTAGCACAGATACGCAGTATTTT. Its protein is CATSRPDTSTDTQYF.

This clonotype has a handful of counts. The CDR3 DNA sequence: TGTGCCAGCAGCCGTATCCGAGGACAGGGAGGGTACTCTGGGGCCAACGTCCTGACTTTC. Protein: CASSRIRGQGGYSGANVLTF. The chain joins TRBV7-8 to TRBJ2-6; weak D call: TRBD1 (8 bases). Germline CDR1 SGHVS, CDR2 FQNEAQ. This CDR3 region has 20 residues. With 5 bases removed from V and 0 bases from J, the gap between germline ends came to 23 bases.

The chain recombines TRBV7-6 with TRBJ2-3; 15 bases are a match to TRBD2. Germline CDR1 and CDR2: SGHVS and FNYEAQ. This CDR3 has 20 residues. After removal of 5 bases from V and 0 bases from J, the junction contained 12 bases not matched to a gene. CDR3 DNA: TGTGCCAGCAGCCCTACCCTCGGACTAGCGGGAGGGGGTAGCACAGATACGCAGTATTTT. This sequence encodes CASSPTLGLAGGGSTDTQYF. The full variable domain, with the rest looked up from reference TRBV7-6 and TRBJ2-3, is GAGVSQSPRYKVTKRGQDVALRCDPISGHVSLYWYRQALGQGPEFLTYFNYEAQQDKSGLPNDRFSAERPEGSISTLTIQRTEQRDSAMYRCASSPTLGLAGGGSTDTQYFGPGTRLTVL.

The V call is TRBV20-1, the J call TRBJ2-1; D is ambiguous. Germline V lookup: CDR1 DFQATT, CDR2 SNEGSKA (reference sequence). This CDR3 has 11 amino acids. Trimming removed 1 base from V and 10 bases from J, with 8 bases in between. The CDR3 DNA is TGCAGTGCTAGAGGCTTAGTGGAGCAGTTCTTC. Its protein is CSARGLVEQFF.

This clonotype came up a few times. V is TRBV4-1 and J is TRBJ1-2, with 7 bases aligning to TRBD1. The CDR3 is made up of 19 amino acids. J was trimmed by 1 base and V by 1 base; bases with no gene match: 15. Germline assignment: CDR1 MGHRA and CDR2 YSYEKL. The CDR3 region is CASSQVNFIGTAHNYGYTF. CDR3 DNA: TGCGCCAGCAGCCAAGTCAATTTTATTGGGACAGCGCATAACTATGGCTACACCTTC.

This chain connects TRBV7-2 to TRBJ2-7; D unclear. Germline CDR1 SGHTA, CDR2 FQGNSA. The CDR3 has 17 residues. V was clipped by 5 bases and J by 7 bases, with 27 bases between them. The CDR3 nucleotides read TGTGCCAGCAGCCCCTCCACCCCCCCGGAAAATCCTGGGGAGCAGTACTTC. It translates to CASSPSTPPENPGEQYF.

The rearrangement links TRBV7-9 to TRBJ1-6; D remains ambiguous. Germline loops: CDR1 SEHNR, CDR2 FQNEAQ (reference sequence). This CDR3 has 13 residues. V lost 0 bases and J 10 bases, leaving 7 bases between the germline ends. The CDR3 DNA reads TGTGCCAGCAGCTTAGCGGTCGGGTCACCCCTCCACTTT. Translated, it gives CASSLAVGSPLHF.

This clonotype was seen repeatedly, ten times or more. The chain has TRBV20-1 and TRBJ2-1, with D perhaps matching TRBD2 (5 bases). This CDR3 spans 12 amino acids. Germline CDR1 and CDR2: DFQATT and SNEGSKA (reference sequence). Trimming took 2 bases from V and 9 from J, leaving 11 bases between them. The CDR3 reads CSARPSEGEQFF. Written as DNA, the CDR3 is TGCAGTGCTAGACCTTCAGAGGGTGAGCAGTTCTTC.

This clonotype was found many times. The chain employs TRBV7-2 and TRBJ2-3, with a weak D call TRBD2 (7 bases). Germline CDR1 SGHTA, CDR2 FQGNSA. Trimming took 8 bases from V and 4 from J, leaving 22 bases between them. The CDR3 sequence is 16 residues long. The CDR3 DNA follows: TGTGCCAGCGGAGCCAATGGCGGGGGCGAGGCAGATACGCAGTATTTT. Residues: CASGANGGGEADTQYF.